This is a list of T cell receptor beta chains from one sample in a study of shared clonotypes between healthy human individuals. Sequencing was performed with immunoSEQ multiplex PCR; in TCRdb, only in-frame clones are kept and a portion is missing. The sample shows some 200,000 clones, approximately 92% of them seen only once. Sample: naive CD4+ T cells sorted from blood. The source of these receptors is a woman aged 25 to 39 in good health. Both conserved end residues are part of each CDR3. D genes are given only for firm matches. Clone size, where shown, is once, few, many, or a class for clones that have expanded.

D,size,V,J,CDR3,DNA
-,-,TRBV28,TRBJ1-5,CASRSSAGNQPQHF,TGTGCCAGCAGATCCTCGGCGGGCAATCAGCCCCAGCATTTT
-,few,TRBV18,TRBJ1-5,CASSLGGDQPQHF,TGTGCCAGCTCGCTCGGAGGCGATCAGCCCCAGCATTTT
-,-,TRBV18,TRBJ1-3,CASSPRVSDSSGNTIYF,TGTGCCAGCTCACCAAGGGTCTCAGATAGCTCTGGAAACACCATATATTTT
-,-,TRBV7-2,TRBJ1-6,CASSLSLAKSPLHF,TGTGCCAGCAGCTTGAGCCTTGCGAAGTCACCCCTCCACTTT
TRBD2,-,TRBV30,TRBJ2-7,CAGRDSGIYEQYF,TGTGCCGGGAGGGATAGCGGGATTTACGAGCAGTACTTC
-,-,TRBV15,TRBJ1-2,CATSRDGGNSAYTF,TGTGCCACCAGCAGAGATGGGGGGAATTCGGCCTACACCTTC
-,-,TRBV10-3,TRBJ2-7,CASRGTTYEQYF,TGTGCCTCCCGGGGAACAACCTACGAGCAGTACTTC
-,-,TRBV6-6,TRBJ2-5,CASSAHMTSETQYF,TGTGCCAGCAGTGCCCACATGACCAGTGAGACCCAGTACTTC
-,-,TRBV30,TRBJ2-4,CAWSGNRKAENIQYF,TGTGCCTGGAGTGGTAACAGGAAAGCCGAAAACATTCAGTACTTC
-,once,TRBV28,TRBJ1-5,CASSPPKQPQHF,TGTGCCAGCAGCCCCCCTAAGCAGCCCCAGCATTTT
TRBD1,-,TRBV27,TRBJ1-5,CASSSGQGIYSNQPQHF,TGTGCCAGCAGTTCGGGACAGGGAATCTATAGCAATCAGCCCCAGCATTTT
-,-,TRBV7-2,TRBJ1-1,CASSLLPQAFF,TGTGCCAGCAGCTTATTACCACAAGCTTTCTTT
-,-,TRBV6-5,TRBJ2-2,CASSLWGGELFF,TGTGCCAGCAGTTTATGGGGCGGGGAGCTGTTTTTT
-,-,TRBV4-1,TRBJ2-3,CASSRRMDTDTQYF,TGCGCCAGCAGCCGGCGGATGGACACAGATACGCAGTATTTT
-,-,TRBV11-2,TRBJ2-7,CASSHGRQTPYEQYF,TGTGCCAGCAGCCACGGGCGGCAGACCCCCTACGAGCAGTACTTC
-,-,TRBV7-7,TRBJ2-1,CASSPDTSYNEQFF,TGTGCCAGCAGCCCGGACACTTCCTACAATGAGCAGTTCTTC
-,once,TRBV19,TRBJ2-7,CASSMWTNSYEQYF,TGTGCCAGTAGTATGTGGACAAACTCCTACGAGCAGTACTTC
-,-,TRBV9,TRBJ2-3,CASSVDGDTDTQYF,TGTGCCAGCAGCGTGGACGGGGACACAGATACGCAGTATTTT
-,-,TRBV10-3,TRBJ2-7,CASSPAQRTVYEQYF,TGTGCCAGCAGTCCCGCGCAGAGGACAGTCTACGAGCAGTACTTC
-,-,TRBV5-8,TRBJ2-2,CASSLVNTGELFF,TGTGCCAGCAGCTTGGTAAACACCGGGGAGCTGTTTTTT
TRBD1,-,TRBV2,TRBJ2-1,CASTETGQGYNEQFF,TGTGCCAGCACCGAAACCGGACAGGGCTACAATGAGCAGTTCTTC
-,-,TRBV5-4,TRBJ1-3,CASSPSQGWSGNTIYF,TGTGCCAGCAGCCCATCGCAGGGTTGGTCTGGAAACACCATATATTTT
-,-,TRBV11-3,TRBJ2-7,CASSLGEEYEQYF,TGTGCCAGCAGCTTAGGAGAGGAGTACGAGCAGTACTTC
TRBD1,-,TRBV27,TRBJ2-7,CASSLSMGQGVLYEQYF,TGTGCCAGCAGTTTATCTATGGGACAGGGAGTGCTCTACGAGCAGTACTTC
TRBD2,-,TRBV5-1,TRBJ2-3,CASSLARAGGIGDTQYF,TGCGCCAGCAGCTTGGCCAGAGCGGGAGGGATAGGAGATACGCAGTATTTT
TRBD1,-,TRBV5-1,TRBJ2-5,CASSLMTGGRETQYF,TGCGCCAGCAGCTTAATGACAGGGGGAAGGGAGACCCAGTACTTC
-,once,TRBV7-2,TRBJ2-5,CASNRRGNQYF,TGTGCCAGTAATCGGCGGGGAAACCAGTACTTC
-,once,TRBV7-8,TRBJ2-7,CASSRGSVTYEQYF,TGTGCCAGCAGCCGTGGTAGCGTAACCTACGAGCAGTACTTC
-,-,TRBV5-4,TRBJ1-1,CASSSNRYTEAFF,TGTGCCAGCAGCAGTAACAGGTACACTGAAGCTTTCTTT
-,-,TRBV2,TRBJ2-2,CASNDPGDVITGELFF,TGTGCCAGCAATGATCCCGGGGACGTCATCACCGGGGAGCTGTTTTTT
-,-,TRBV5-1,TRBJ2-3,CASSLGLVSTDTQYF,TGCGCCAGCAGCCTAGGCCTCGTAAGCACAGATACGCAGTATTTT
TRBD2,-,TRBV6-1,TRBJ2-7,CASSEALGLAVGQYF,TGTGCCAGCAGTGAAGCGCTTGGTCTAGCGGTAGGTCAGTACTTC
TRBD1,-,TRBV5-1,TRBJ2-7,CASSSGQGAYEQYF,TGCGCCAGCAGCTCGGGACAGGGGGCGTACGAGCAGTACTTC
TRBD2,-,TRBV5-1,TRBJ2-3,CASRPAGTSGRSTDTQYF,TGCGCCAGCAGGCCAGCCGGGACTAGCGGGAGAAGCACAGATACGCAGTATTTT
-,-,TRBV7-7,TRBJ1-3,CASSLKRRPGNTIYF,TGTGCCAGCAGCTTAAAACGACGACCTGGAAACACCATATATTTT
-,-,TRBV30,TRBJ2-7,CAWSVLGFDEQYF,TGTGCCTGGAGTGTACTCGGGTTCGACGAGCAGTACTTC
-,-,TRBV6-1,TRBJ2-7,CASPRDETYEQYF,TGTGCCTCGCCCCGAGACGAAACCTACGAGCAGTACTTC
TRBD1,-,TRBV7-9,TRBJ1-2,CASSRGQVHGYTF,TGTGCCAGCAGCCGCGGACAGGTACATGGCTACACCTTC
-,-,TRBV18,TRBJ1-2,CASSPREDSFSHGYTF,TGTGCCAGCTCACCAAGAGAGGACAGCTTTTCCCATGGCTACACCTTC
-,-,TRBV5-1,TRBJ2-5,CASSLVGGGSSETQYF,TGCGCCAGCAGCTTGGTGGGAGGGGGCTCCTCAGAGACCCAGTACTTC
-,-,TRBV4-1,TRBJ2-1,CASSQGRGSKSIYEQFF,TGCGCCAGCAGCCAAGGCAGGGGATCAAAGTCTATCTATGAGCAGTTCTTC
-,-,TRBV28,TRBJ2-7,CASSLSATLSYEQYF,TGTGCCAGCAGTTTATCTGCCACCCTCTCCTACGAGCAGTACTTC
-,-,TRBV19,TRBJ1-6,CASSIDLGSPLHF,TGTGCCAGTAGTATTGATCTGGGGTCTCCCCTCCACTTT
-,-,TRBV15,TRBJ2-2,CATSRDVRTWATGELFF,TGTGCCACCAGCAGAGATGTACGCACTTGGGCCACCGGGGAGCTGTTTTTT
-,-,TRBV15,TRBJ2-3,CATSREVEADTQYF,TGTGCCACCAGCAGAGAGGTAGAGGCAGATACGCAGTATTTT
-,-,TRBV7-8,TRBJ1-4,CASSYAGGGPANEKLFF,TGTGCCAGCAGCTACGCAGGCGGGGGGCCGGCTAATGAAAAACTGTTTTTT
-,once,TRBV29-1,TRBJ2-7,CSVRTESYEQYF,TGCAGCGTCCGGACCGAGTCCTACGAGCAGTACTTC
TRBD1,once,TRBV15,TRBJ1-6,CATSRGQGARSPLHF,TGTGCCACCAGCAGGGGACAGGGGGCGCGTTCACCCCTCCACTTT